This T cell receptor beta chain is drawn from a study of T-cell reconstitution after alpha-beta-depleted transplantation in children. Whole-study results and caveats: Reportedly, alpha-beta T cells present about two months post-transplant originated from several hundred expanded clones of graft origin.

Germline CDR1 is GTSNPN and CDR2 is SVGIG (reference sequence). After removal of 5 bases from V and 7 bases from J, the junction contained 4 bases not matched to a gene. CDR3 length: 13 amino acids. Many counts were recorded for this clonotype. The antigen remains unidentified. Using unique molecular identifiers, the investigators prepared the TCRbeta library. Each CDR3 protein is one row after TCRdb ran MiXCR on the PCR reads. Found here are fewer than 550,000 distinct CDR3 sequences, more than 9% of them singletons; the top ten hold about 2%. This sequence originates from a child younger than 10 with inherited bone marrow failure, due to receive a stem cell transplant. The chain carries TRBV30 and TRBJ1-6, with 8 nucleotides matching TRBD1. Sequences were derived from PBMCs, sampled before TCRalphabeta/CD19-depleted stem cell transplant. The CDR3 here is CAWDRGGNSPLHF. Here the CDR3 DNA reads TGTGCCTGGGACAGGGGTGGAAATTCACCCCTCCACTTT.